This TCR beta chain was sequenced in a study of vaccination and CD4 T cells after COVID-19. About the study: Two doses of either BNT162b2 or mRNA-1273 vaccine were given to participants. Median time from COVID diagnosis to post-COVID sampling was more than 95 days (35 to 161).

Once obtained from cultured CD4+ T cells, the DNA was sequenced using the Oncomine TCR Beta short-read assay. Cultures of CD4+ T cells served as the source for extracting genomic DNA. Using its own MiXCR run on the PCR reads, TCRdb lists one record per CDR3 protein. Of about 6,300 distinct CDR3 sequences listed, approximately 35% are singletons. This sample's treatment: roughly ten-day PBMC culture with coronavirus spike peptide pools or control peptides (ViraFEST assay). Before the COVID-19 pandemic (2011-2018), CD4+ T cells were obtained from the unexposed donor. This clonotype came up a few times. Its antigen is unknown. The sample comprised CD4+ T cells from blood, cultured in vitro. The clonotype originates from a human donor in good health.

Here the CDR3 DNA reads TGTGCCAGCAGTTTGGACAGGTCGTATAATTCACCCCTCCACTTT. Translated: CASSLDRSYNSPLHF. The chain carries TRBV7-2 and TRBJ1-6, with TRBD1 identical over 7 bases. The CDR3 is made up of 15 amino acids. Per the germline V gene, CDR1 is SGHTA and CDR2 is FQGNSA. Losses at the gene ends were 6 bases for V and 4 bases for J; bases not matched to a gene: 6.